The 26 T cell receptor beta chains listed next were all sequenced from one sample in a study of blood T cells in healthy people across ages. For the second PCR, which ran for about 7 to 11 cycles, a sample-barcoded 5' primer and a J-beta primer mix were used. MiXCR, run by TCRdb on the 5' RACE reads, gives a single entry per CDR3 protein. The sample yields about 1,800,000 distinct CDR3 sequences, about 28% seen once. Sequencing input: blood. The receptors stem from a woman aged 25 to 39 in good health.

A remark on this clonotype: A junction end diverges from the germline sequence, so it may reflect a read error. This chain uses TRBV12-3 or TRBV12-4 with TRBJ2-1; 12 bases agree with TRBD2. The CDR3 sequence is 15 residues long. This CDR3 is CASSHTSGGNNGQFF. DNA for the CDR3: TGTGCCAGCAGTCATACTAGCGGGGGGAACAATGGGCAGTTCTTC.

This clonotype was counted a few times. This chain joins TRBV14 and TRBJ1-6; TRBD1 aligns across 7 bases. The V segment lost 4 bases and the J segment 7 bases; nucleotides outside the gene matches: 10. The CDR3 loop spans 16 amino acids. Germline assignment: CDR1 SGHDN and CDR2 FVKESK. This chain's CDR3 is CASSLTTGTNNSPLHF. CDR3 DNA sequence: TGTGCCAGCAGCCTTACGACAGGGACTAACAATTCACCCCTCCACTTT. The variable domain in full, completed from reference TRBV14 and TRBJ1-6, reads EAGVTQFPSHSVIEKGQTVTLRCDPISGHDNLYWYRRVMGKEIKFLLHFVKESKQDESGMPNNRFLAERTGGTYSTLKVQPAELEDSGVYFCASSLTTGTNNSPLHFGNGTRLTVT.

The chain couples TRBV20-1 to TRBJ2-6; 7 bases are shared with TRBD2. V shed 0 bases and J 4 bases; nucleotides not matched to a gene: 6. From germline, CDR1 is DFQATT and CDR2 SNEGSKA (reference sequence). This CDR3 has 16 amino acids. The CDR3 DNA is TGCAGTGCTAGAGATGGGAGGGTCTCCGGGGCCAACGTCCTGACTTTC. Translation: CSARDGRVSGANVLTF.

For this clonotype: This may be a read error: a much more frequent sequence differs by one nucleotide. The chain couples TRBV6-5 to TRBJ1-1, with D possibly matching TRBD1 (5 bases). CDR3 length: 11 amino acids. Trimming removed 6 bases from V and 6 bases from J, with 8 bases in between. Germline V gene sequence: CDR1 MNHEY, CDR2 SVGAGI. The CDR3 region has the DNA TGTGCCAGCAGCCGGGACGCTGAAGCTTTCTTT. Translated, it gives CASSRDAEAFF.

This clonotype was detected only a few times. Relative to the germline gene, one junction end is altered; a read error may explain this. The rearrangement links TRBV10-3 to TRBJ1-2; the match to TRBD1 covers 7 bases. The CDR3 length is 13 residues. The germline V gene has CDR1 ENHRY and CDR2 SYGVKD. The CDR3 here is CAISEEGAYGYTF. The CDR3 DNA follows: TGTGCCATTAGTGAGGAGGGGGCCTATGGCTACACCTTC.

This clonotype was picked up a small number of times. The chain couples TRBV7-9 to TRBJ2-6; a weak D match, TRBD1 (5 bases). The CDR3 has 14 residues. V lost 6 bases, J lost 2 bases, and 8 bases lay in between. The germline V gene encodes CDR1 SEHNR and CDR2 FQNEAQ (reference sequence). The CDR3 here is CASSKGTGANVLTF. The CDR3 bases are TGTGCCAGCAGTAAGGGGACTGGGGCCAACGTCCTGACTTTC.

V and J are TRBV3-1 and TRBJ2-1, with unresolved D. CDR1 is LGHDT and CDR2 is YNNKEL in the germline V gene (reference sequence). With 7 bases removed from V and 10 bases from J, the gap between germline ends came to 20 bases. This CDR3 has 14 residues. The CDR3 spells CASTGFSPIREQFF. CDR3 nucleotides: TGTGCCAGCACCGGGTTCAGCCCTATAAGGGAGCAGTTCTTC.

The gene calls are TRBV9 and TRBJ2-1, with TRBD1 matching over 7 bases. The germline CDR1 and CDR2 sequences are SGDLS and YYNGEE. This CDR3 region has 15 residues. Trimming removed 0 bases from V and 7 bases from J; junction bases left unmatched: 7. In DNA form, the CDR3 reads TGTGCCAGCAGCGTAGCAGGACAGGCCTTTAATGAGCAGTTCTTC. Protein product: CASSVAGQAFNEQFF.

At least ten counts were recorded for this clonotype. The chain joins TRBV29-1 to TRBJ2-7; D possibly matches TRBD1 or TRBD2 (6 bases each). V lost 3 bases to trimming and J lost 5 bases, with 14 bases between them. The CDR3 totals 13 residues. Germline assignment: CDR1 SQVTM and CDR2 ANQGSEA. CDR3 loop: CSVERGVQDEQYF. The CDR3 DNA sequence: TGCAGCGTTGAGAGGGGGGTCCAAGACGAGCAGTACTTC.

This clonotype appeared many times. This chain's CDR3 is CASRQGLGYGYTF. The DNA of the CDR3 is TGTGCCAGCAGACAGGGATTGGGCTATGGCTACACCTTC. This rearrangement joins TRBV2 to TRBJ1-2; TRBD1 is a possible D gene (6 bases). This CDR3 has 13 amino acids. Germline CDR1 reads SNHLY; CDR2 reads FYNNEI. Trimming pared 6 bases from V and 4 bases from J, leaving 12 bases between. The full variable domain, its missing parts supplied by reference TRBV2 and TRBJ1-2, is EPEVTQTPSHQVTQMGQEVILRCVPISNHLYFYWYRQILGQKVEFLVSFYNNEISEKSEIFDDQFSVERPDGSNFTLKIRSTKLEDSAMYFCASRQGLGYGYTFGSGTRLTVV.

This clonotype has a count of ten or more. V gene TRBV4-1 combines with J gene TRBJ2-7; the D gene could be TRBD1 or TRBD2 (6 bases each). CDR1 is MGHRA, CDR2 YSYEKL, per germline. V was clipped by 1 base and J by 3 bases, with 16 bases between them. The length of the CDR3 is 16 residues. CDR3 loop: CASSQVKPGGGYEQYF. CDR3 nucleotide sequence: TGCGCCAGCAGCCAAGTCAAGCCAGGAGGGGGCTACGAGCAGTACTTC.

The rearrangement uses TRBV7-6 and TRBJ2-5; D could derive from TRBD1 or TRBD2 (5 bases each). CDR3 size: 15 residues. CDR1 SGHVS and CDR2 FNYEAQ come from the germline V gene. Trimming cost V 1 base and J 5 bases, with 14 bases left between them. CDR3 DNA: TGTGCCAGCAGCTTAGTGGGCCCAGGGAGCGAGACCCAGTACTTC. This gives the protein CASSLVGPGSETQYF. The full variable domain, with the rest looked up from reference TRBV7-6 and TRBJ2-5, is GAGVSQSPRYKVTKRGQDVALRCDPISGHVSLYWYRQALGQGPEFLTYFNYEAQQDKSGLPNDRFSAERPEGSISTLTIQRTEQRDSAMYRCASSLVGPGSETQYFGPGTRLLVL.

This clonotype was observed at least ten times. The V gene is TRBV6-5, the J gene TRBJ2-4, with 9 bases aligning to TRBD1. The V segment lost 7 bases and the J segment 2 bases; nucleotides outside the gene matches: 6. The length of the CDR3 is 15 residues. Per germline, CDR1 MNHEY and CDR2 SVGAGI. The DNA for the CDR3 is TGTGCCAGCAAACAGGGGGCGTCGACCAAAAACATTCAGTACTTC. Translating it yields CASKQGASTKNIQYF.

This clonotype has just a few counts. V gene TRBV28 combines with J gene TRBJ1-4; no reliable D call. Trimming removed 9 bases from V and 0 bases from J, with 5 bases in between. The CDR3 runs 12 residues. Germline loops: CDR1 MDHEN, CDR2 SYDVKM. In DNA, the CDR3 is TGTGCCAGTTTTTCAACTAATGAAAAACTGTTTTTT. This encodes CASFSTNEKLFF.

This clonotype was seen a handful of times. V usage is TRBV7-2 and J usage is TRBJ2-3; the D gene could be TRBD1 or TRBD2 (6 bases each). This CDR3 has 15 amino acids. CDR1 and CDR2 from the germline V gene are SGHTA and FQGNSA. Trimming cost V 5 bases and J 2 bases, with 14 bases left between them. This CDR3 is CASSDGRDITDTQYF. The CDR3 region has the DNA TGTGCCAGCAGCGATGGGCGGGACATCACAGATACGCAGTATTTT.

This clonotype was counted ten times or more. J is TRBJ1-4 and V is TRBV10-3; TRBD1 aligns across 8 bases. This CDR3 has 13 residues. The germline V gene has CDR1 ENHRY and CDR2 SYGVKD. V shed 6 bases and J 7 bases; nucleotides not matched to a gene: 4. The CDR3 bases are TGTGCCATCAGCGGGACAGGACTTGAAAAACTGTTTTTT. It codes for CAISGTGLEKLFF.

This clonotype has more than one count but fewer than ten. The CDR3 region has the DNA TGCAGCGTTGAAGTGGAAGATACGCAGTATTTT. It specifies CSVEVEDTQYF. The rearrangement links TRBV29-1 to TRBJ2-3; unclear D gene. The CDR3 sequence is 11 residues long. V gave up 1 base and J gave up 5 bases, with 4 bases separating them. The V gene's germline CDR1 is SQVTM and CDR2 ANQGSEA.

This clonotype occurred a few times. The chain recombines TRBV25-1 with TRBJ1-2; 7 nucleotides match TRBD1. The V segment lost 2 bases and the J segment 13 bases; nucleotides outside the gene matches: 10. Germline CDR1 and CDR2: MGHDK and SYGVNS. The CDR3 length is 13 residues. The chain's CDR3 is CASSEETGWDATF. Here the CDR3 DNA reads TGTGCCAGCAGTGAAGAGACAGGGTGGGACGCCACCTTC.

With regard to this clonotype: This sequence may be a read error, since a much larger clone differs from it by one base. The chain links TRBV6-1 to TRBJ2-7, with D possibly matching TRBD2 (5 bases). The CDR3 runs to 14 residues. The V end lost 8 bases, the J end lost 0 bases, and 14 bases lay between the germline ends. Looked up from germline, CDR1 is MNHNS and CDR2 is SASEGT. CDR3 nucleotide sequence: TGTGCCAGCCTTGCGGGCGACGCCTCCTACGAGCAGTACTTC. It encodes CASLAGDASYEQYF.

The rearrangement links TRBV6-2 or TRBV6-3 to TRBJ2-7, with D tentatively TRBD1 (5 bases). The germline gives CDR1 MNHEY, CDR2 SVGEGT. This CDR3 spans 14 amino acids. Trimming left V 0 bases short and J 2 bases short, with 8 bases between. DNA for the CDR3: TGTGCCAGCAGTTACTCACAGGTCACCTACGAGCAGTACTTC. Amino acid sequence: CASSYSQVTYEQYF.

This clonotype was found a few times. J is TRBJ2-4 and V is TRBV2; TRBD1 matches at 8 bases. The length of the CDR3 is 13 residues. The V segment lost 9 bases and the J segment 4 bases; nucleotides outside the gene matches: 5. Germline CDR1 reads SNHLY; CDR2 reads FYNNEI. CDR3 DNA sequence: TGTGCCAGAGCAGACAGGGGTAAAAACATTCAGTACTTC. This encodes CARADRGKNIQYF.

The gene calls are TRBV11-2 and TRBJ1-5; D is uncertain. This CDR3 contains 14 residues. Trimming took 0 bases from V and 8 from J, leaving 11 bases between them. Per germline, CDR1 SGHAT and CDR2 FQNNGV. Here the CDR3 DNA reads TGTGCCAGCAGCTTAGATCCCCTGGGAAAGCCCCAGCATTTT. Translated: CASSLDPLGKPQHF.

The J gene is TRBJ2-2, the V gene TRBV28; 7 positions match TRBD1. From germline, CDR1 is MDHEN and CDR2 SYDVKM. V shed 5 bases, J shed 0 bases, and the junction held 6 bases outside the gene matches. This CDR3 region has 16 residues. In nucleotides, the CDR3 is TGTGCCAGCAGTCCTGACAGGGTTTCGAACACCGGGGAGCTGTTTTTT. Translation: CASSPDRVSNTGELFF.

The J gene is TRBJ2-1, the V gene TRBV20-1, with 10 bases fitting TRBD1. V dropped 3 bases and J dropped 10; count of bases not matched to a gene: 9. Germline V gene sequence: CDR1 DFQATT, CDR2 SNEGSKA (reference sequence). This CDR3 contains 14 residues. CDR3 region: CSARAGTGVYEQFF. The CDR3 DNA follows: TGCAGTGCTAGGGCCGGGACAGGGGTTTACGAGCAGTTCTTC.

This sequence joins TRBV20-1 and TRBJ2-7; possibly TRBD2 for D (6 bases). V shed 4 bases and J shed 4 bases, with 14 bases lying between them. CDR3 length: 13 residues. Germline CDR1 and CDR2: DFQATT and SNEGSKA (reference sequence). CDR3 sequence (DNA): TGCAGTGCTACCCCTAGGAGCGGGTACGAGCAGTACTTC. Translated, it gives CSATPRSGYEQYF.

The table lists this clonotype with a few counts. This chain links TRBV10-3 with TRBJ1-2; no definite D call. Trimming stripped 6 bases from V and 3 bases from J, with 11 bases between. This CDR3 contains 13 residues. Germline CDR1 ENHRY, CDR2 SYGVKD. CDR3 DNA sequence: TGTGCCATCAGCGCTGACCCGGACTATGGCTACACCTTC. This sequence encodes CAISADPDYGYTF.